The next 8 T cell receptor beta chains were all read from a single sample in a study of T-cell memory formation after mild COVID-19 listed by TCRdb under 2021. Receptor amplification or capture employed 5' RACE. TCRdb records Illumina NovaSeq 6000 as the sequencer. Using fastp at Q25 and MiXCR, TCRdb reprocessed the public reads and kept productive beta chains. Identical CDR3 protein sequences are pooled into one entry, listed with their most common genes and DNA. Across this sample there are 400,000 to 550,000 distinct CDR3 sequences, with nearly 25% seen only once. The ten largest clones represent 9.5% to 15% of the sample. Material: PBMCs or a T cell subset sorted from them (not recorded which). Receptors originate from an adult woman who had mild COVID-19 (a few samples of this study predate the infection). The sample titles of this study are shuffled in the database, so cell type and time point are left out; the donor was told from shared clones.

The V and J genes are TRBV7-8 and TRBJ2-1; D remains ambiguous. The length of the CDR3 is 14 residues. V lost 1 base to trimming and J lost 2 bases, with 6 bases between them. Germline CDR1 reads SGHVS; CDR2 reads FQNEAQ. The CDR3 DNA reads as TGTGCCAGCAGCTTAGTTTCCGCCTACAATGAGCAGTTCTTC. It yields the protein CASSLVSAYNEQFF.

The rearrangement joins TRBV4-1 to TRBJ2-7, with unresolved D. V was trimmed by 1 base and J by 1 base, leaving 8 bases between them. The CDR3 runs 14 residues. In germline, CDR1 is MGHRA, CDR2 YSYEKL. As DNA, the CDR3 is TGCGCCAGCAGCCAAGGCAGTCCTTCCTACGAGCAGTACTTC. This gives the protein CASSQGSPSYEQYF.

This clonotype came up a few times. The chain couples TRBV6-5 to TRBJ2-7, with a possible D match to TRBD2 (5 bases). The CDR3 spans 12 residues. V was cut by 4 bases and J by 7 bases, with 11 bases left in between. Germline CDR1 is MNHEY and CDR2 is SVGAGI. The chain's CDR3 is CASSLYGVEQYF. In DNA, the CDR3 is TGTGCCAGCAGTTTGTACGGGGTAGAGCAGTACTTC.

V and J are TRBV6-4 and TRBJ2-1; 12 nucleotides agree with TRBD2. Germline CDR1 and CDR2: MRHNA and SNTAGT. Trimming at V came to 0 bases and at J to 8 bases, leaving 5 bases not matched to a gene. The length of the CDR3 is 16 residues. The CDR3 DNA reads TGTGCCAGCAGTGACTCTCCTAGCGGGGGGGCCGATGAGCAGTTCTTC. This translates into CASSDSPSGGADEQFF.

This clonotype appeared once. The chain employs TRBV6-1 and TRBJ1-5; D is uncertain. Deletions cut 6 bases from V and 0 bases from J, with 6 bases between. Germline lookup yields CDR1 MNHNS and CDR2 SASEGT. This CDR3 comprises 13 residues. The CDR3 DNA reads TGTGCCAGCAGGGCCCCTAGCAATCAGCCCCAGCATTTT. Its translation is CASRAPSNQPQHF.

This clonotype has ten or more counts. The chain combines TRBV3-1 with TRBJ2-1, with 14 nucleotides matching TRBD2. CDR3 length: 14 residues. Unmatched junction bases numbered 1, after V lost 6 bases and J lost 6 bases. Germline V lookup: CDR1 LGHDT, CDR2 YNNKEL (reference sequence). The CDR3 region is CASSGLAGGNEQFF. CDR3 DNA sequence: TGTGCCAGCAGTGGACTAGCGGGAGGCAATGAGCAGTTCTTC.

A few counts support this clonotype. The V call is TRBV3-1, the J call TRBJ2-3, with 7 bases lining up with TRBD2. The CDR3 runs to 16 residues. The germline V gene has CDR1 LGHDT and CDR2 YNNKEL (reference sequence). Trimming took 6 bases from V and 3 from J; bases not matched to a gene: 12. The CDR3 reads CASSSFEGGWTDTQYF. CDR3 nucleotide sequence: TGTGCCAGCAGTTCATTTGAGGGAGGGTGGACAGATACGCAGTATTTT.

The gene calls are TRBV20-1 and TRBJ1-2, with D uncertain. V was pared by 3 bases and J by 7 bases, with 9 bases between. CDR3 length equals 11 residues. The germline gives CDR1 DFQATT, CDR2 SNEGSKA (reference sequence). CDR3 amino acids: CSARSPGGYTF. The CDR3 bases are TGCAGTGCTAGGTCTCCCGGTGGCTACACCTTC.